Included here is one T cell receptor (beta chain) sequence, with context. The CDR3 is made up of 13 amino acids. Trimming at V came to 6 bases and at J to 8 bases, leaving 7 bases not matched to a gene. Germline V gene sequence: CDR1 ENHRY, CDR2 SYGVKD. This sample was taken from a study of CD8+ T cells in alopecia areata. RNA was extracted and reverse transcribed into cDNA as the sequencing template. Data came from immunoSEQ multiplex PCR; TCRdb stores just in-frame clones and leaves some out. This repertoire shows hundreds of thousands of clones, 50% to 65% found once; its top ten account for more than 0.4%.

The V and J genes are TRBV10-3 and TRBJ1-5, with 7 bases matching TRBD1. The sequence came from a human donor with alopecia areata. This specimen consisted of CD4+ T cells sorted from blood, obtained at week 0. CDR3 in DNA: TGTGCCATCAGCAACAGGGGATTTGAGCCCCAGCATTTT. Its protein product is CAISNRGFEPQHF.